These 19 T cell receptor beta chains were all obtained from the same sample, sequenced in a study of T cells after posttransplantation cyclophosphamide. The table came from immunoSEQ multiplex PCR; TCRdb's copy has only in-frame clones and leaves some out. The sample carries about 14,000 clones, 84% recorded once. Sampled 1 year posttransplant, controls received myeloablative marrow transplants, methotrexate and a calcineurin inhibitor. Specimen: PBMCs, collected roughly 57 weeks after allogeneic stem cell transplant with calcineurin inhibitor and methotrexate. Receptors originate from a young adult male patient who received an allogeneic stem cell transplant from a related donor, was CMV-positive, and had no GVHD. Some of these T cells may belong to the graft donor.

This sequence joins TRBV6-5 and TRBJ2-7; the match to TRBD2 covers 9 bases. CDR3 length equals 14 residues. J was trimmed by 7 bases and V by 0 bases; bases with no gene match: 4. The germline gives CDR1 MNHEY, CDR2 SVGAGI. The CDR3 sequence: CASSYSFLAGEQYF. CDR3 in DNA: TGTGCCAGCAGTTACTCGTTCCTAGCGGGGGAGCAGTACTTC.

The chain recombines TRBV18 with TRBJ2-3; D may be TRBD1 (6 bases). The length of the CDR3 is 15 residues. The V end lost 3 bases, the J end lost 2 bases, and 12 bases lay between the germline ends. CDR1 and CDR2 from the germline V gene are KGHSH and LQKENI. The CDR3 coding sequence is TGTGCCAGCTCACCCCGACAGGAGGCCACAGATACGCAGTATTTT. Protein product: CASSPRQEATDTQYF.

This clone was detected once. This chain connects TRBV11-2 to TRBJ2-1; TRBD1 matches at 7 bases. Trimming removed 1 base from V and 5 bases from J; junction bases left unmatched: 11. Germline CDR1 reads SGHAT; CDR2 reads FQNNGV. CDR3 length equals 17 residues. The CDR3 is CASSLAPPGQIHNEQFF. The DNA of the CDR3 is TGTGCCAGCAGCTTAGCCCCCCCGGGACAGATCCACAATGAGCAGTTCTTC. The full variable domain, with the rest looked up from reference TRBV11-2 and TRBJ2-1, is EAGVAQSPRYKIIEKRQSVAFWCNPISGHATLYWYQQILGQGPKLLIQFQNNGVVDDSQLPKDRFSAERLKGVDSTLKIQPAKLEDSAVYLCASSLAPPGQIHNEQFFGPGTRLTVL.

To note about this clone: Germline and junction disagree at one end, which may indicate a read error. The chain couples TRBV27 to TRBJ2-1; possibly TRBD2 for D (5 bases). Germline V CDR1 and CDR2: MNHEY, SMNVEV (reference sequence). This CDR3 contains 20 residues. The DNA for the CDR3 is TGTGCCAGCAGTTTATTTCGGGGATTGAGTGGCGCGAGCTCCTACAGTGAGCAGTTCTTC. It encodes CASSLFRGLSGASSYSEQFF.

This clone was seen more than once but under ten times. CDR3 sequence reads: CAISESSGSHEQYF. CDR3 sequence (DNA): TGTGCCATCAGTGAGTCTAGCGGGAGTCACGAGCAGTACTTC. This chain joins TRBV10-3 and TRBJ2-7, with 9 bases matching TRBD2. V lost 0 bases to trimming and J lost 5 bases; unmatched junction nucleotides: 2. CDR3 length equals 14 residues. Germline CDR1 is ENHRY and CDR2 is SYGVKD.

The gene calls are TRBV27 and TRBJ1-1, with D possibly TRBD1 on 5 matching bases. In germline, CDR1 is MNHEY, CDR2 SMNVEV (reference sequence). This CDR3 spans 16 amino acids. V shed 5 bases and J shed 1 base, with 17 bases lying between them. CDR3 nucleotide sequence: TGTGCCAGCAGTCCCAAAGGGGTTTTGAGGAACACTGAAGCTTTCTTT. Protein: CASSPKGVLRNTEAFF.

About this clone: Its ends do not fully match the called genes, so a read error is possible. The rearrangement joins TRBV28 to TRBJ2-5; a possible D gene is TRBD1 (5 bases). Germline assignment: CDR1 MDHEN and CDR2 SYDVKM. CDR3 size: 12 residues. CDR3: CVSSLRGETQYF. The CDR3 coding sequence is TGTGTCAGCAGTTTAAGGGGAGAGACCCAGTACTTC.

This chain connects TRBV27 to TRBJ1-6; D unclear. This CDR3 region has 12 residues. CDR1 MNHEY and CDR2 SMNVEV come from the germline V gene (reference sequence). V was trimmed by 3 bases and J by 7 bases, leaving 4 bases between them. The CDR3 reads CASSFLNSPLHF. The CDR3 DNA sequence: TGTGCCAGCAGTTTTCTCAATTCACCCCTCCACTTT.

This chain uses TRBV27 with TRBJ1-1, with D possibly matching TRBD1 (5 bases). The CDR3 totals 14 residues. Trimming pared 6 bases from V and 1 base from J, leaving 12 bases between. Germline V gene lookup returns CDR1 MNHEY and CDR2 SMNVEV (reference sequence). The CDR3 sequence is CASRNGHPNTEAFF. CDR3 nucleotides: TGTGCCAGCAGGAACGGACACCCGAACACTGAAGCTTTCTTT.

The CDR3 reads CASSSLGAGVEQYF. For the CDR3, the DNA is TGTGCCAGCAGCTCCCTCGGGGCGGGGGTCGAGCAGTACTTC. This chain connects TRBV7-6 to TRBJ2-7; 7 bases agree with TRBD2. After removal of 4 bases from V and 6 bases from J, the junction contained 9 bases not matched to a gene. This CDR3 is built from 14 residues. Germline-derived CDR1 and CDR2 are SGHVS and FNYEAQ.

This clone was seen just once. A junction end diverges from the germline sequence, so it may reflect a read error. The rearrangement uses TRBV6-5 and TRBJ2-1; 7 nucleotides align to TRBD1. This CDR3 has 14 amino acids. Germline-derived CDR1 and CDR2 are MNHEY and SVGAGI. The CDR3 is CASSPGQSYSEQFF. In DNA form, the CDR3 reads TGTGCCAGCAGCCCGGGACAGTCCTACAGTGAGCAGTTCTTC.

The chain links TRBV6-1 to TRBJ2-5, with D unresolved. Judging by the DNA end, TRBJ2-7 fits better; the J call may be wrong. In germline, CDR1 is MNHNS, CDR2 SASEGT. This CDR3 is 12 amino acids long. The CDR3 DNA reads as TGTGCCAGCAGCCCGCGGTTCTACGAGCAGTACTTC. Its translation is CASSPRFYEQYF.

V usage is TRBV5-1 and J usage is TRBJ2-4, with 8 bases matching TRBD1. V dropped 1 base and J dropped 8; count of bases not matched to a gene: 5. This CDR3 contains 14 residues. Germline V gene lookup returns CDR1 SGHRS and CDR2 YFSETQ. The CDR3 DNA sequence: TGCGCCAGCAGCTTGACGGACAGGGCGGACATTCAGTACTTC. Protein: CASSLTDRADIQYF.

J is TRBJ2-5 and V is TRBV7-2, with D perhaps TRBD2 (6 bases). Germline V gives CDR1 SGHTA, CDR2 FQGNSA. The V end lost 2 bases, the J end lost 0 bases, and 10 bases lay between the germline ends. The CDR3 extends over 15 amino acids. The CDR3 reads CASSLYLADQETQYF. In DNA form, the CDR3 reads TGTGCCAGCAGCTTATACTTAGCGGACCAAGAGACCCAGTACTTC.

V is TRBV5-6 and J is TRBJ2-1, with TRBD2 identical over 14 bases. The CDR3 contains 16 residues. V shed 4 bases, J shed 9 bases, and the junction held 9 bases outside the gene matches. Germline lookup yields CDR1 SGHDT and CDR2 YYEEEE. The CDR3 spells CASSPVGLAGVVEQFF. Here the CDR3 DNA reads TGTGCCAGCAGCCCCGTGGGACTAGCGGGAGTGGTTGAGCAGTTCTTC.

This chain joins TRBV30 and TRBJ2-3; possibly TRBD1 for D (6 bases). CDR3 size: 14 residues. Germline V CDR1 and CDR2: GTSNPN, SVGIG (reference sequence). With 4 bases removed from V and 2 bases from J, the gap between germline ends came to 13 bases. CDR3 in amino acids: CAWTAGDNTDTQYF. CDR3 coding DNA: TGTGCCTGGACGGCAGGGGATAACACAGATACGCAGTATTTT.

For the CDR3, the DNA is TGCGCCAGCAGCCAAGAACTACAGGGTTGGAATGAGCAGTTCTTC. It translates to CASSQELQGWNEQFF. This rearrangement joins TRBV4-3 to TRBJ2-1, with a tentative D call TRBD1 (6 bases). V was shortened by 0 bases and J by 7 bases, with 13 bases between the two germline ends. Per the germline V gene, CDR1 is LGHNA and CDR2 is YSLEER. The CDR3 is 15 residues long.

V is TRBV15 and J is TRBJ1-2; 7 bases agree with TRBD1. The germline V gene encodes CDR1 LNHNV and CDR2 YYDKDF (reference sequence). This CDR3 region has 16 residues. Losses at the gene ends were 3 bases for V and 2 bases for J; bases not matched to a gene: 9. This CDR3 reads CATSSVTGAANYGYTF. The CDR3 DNA sequence: TGTGCCACCAGCAGCGTCACAGGGGCAGCGAACTATGGCTACACCTTC.

The chain couples TRBV10-1 to TRBJ2-2, with 9 nucleotides matching TRBD1. CDR1 is WNHNN and CDR2 is SYGVQD in the germline V gene (reference sequence). The CDR3 contains 16 residues. Germline trimming cut 8 bases from V and 4 bases from J; bases unmatched to any gene: 11. CDR3 sequence reads: CASGNLGQGSTGELFF. The CDR3 DNA reads TGCGCCAGCGGGAACCTCGGACAGGGGAGCACCGGGGAGCTGTTTTTT.